The TCR beta chain described here comes from a study of blood T cell repertoires in COVID-19. Generated by immunoSEQ multiplex PCR, the TCRdb table keeps only in-frame clones and is missing some. The data show 250,000 to 300,000 clones, more than 70% seen once. V was shortened by 0 bases and J by 1 base, with 8 bases between the two germline ends. Germline CDR1 reads SGHRS; CDR2 reads YFSETQ. The CDR3 extends over 15 amino acids. This clone was recorded many times. This sequence originates from a man older than 75 with acute or convalescent COVID-19. Specimen: peripheral blood. This sequence joins TRBV5-1 and TRBJ1-5; unclear D gene. The CDR3 loop is CASSLDSGSNQPQHF. The CDR3 DNA follows: TGCGCCAGCAGCTTGGATTCGGGGAGCAATCAGCCCCAGCATTTT.